A single TCR beta chain is shown here with its context. Its antigen specificity is not known. Base qualities are not recorded, but no much larger clone differs from it by a single base. This entry comes from a study of blood T cells in healthy people across ages (dated by TCRdb to about 2015). General notes on the study: In model experiments, roughly one uniquely barcoded TCR beta cDNA molecule per two T cells was captured by template switching. Age-related changes in TCR beta repertoire diversity were measured in the study by deep sequencing normalized with unique cDNA molecular identifiers. Donors were grouped into four age groups: young (average approximately 15 years), middle-aged (approximately 41), aged (around 66) and long-lived (82). For two donors (one aged 18 to 30 and one aged 80 or older), the study analyzed two additional independent replicas of 1 million unique cDNA reads from the same blood draw.

Results the study describes overall, beyond this receptor: Bulk unsorted PBMC profiling prevented conclusive comparison of naive and antigen-experienced compartments. A strong correlation was found between observed TCR beta diversity and the percentage of naive T cells measured by flow cytometry. Estimates of total diversity from one million sequenced T cells were regarded as lower bounds and underestimates. Compared with the aged group, the long-lived group had more naive CD4+ T cells, fewer expanded clones and increased TCR diversity, suggesting age selection. As age increased, observed TCR beta diversity per million T cells dropped in a roughly linear way, and a significant reduction was already evident by age 40. The CMV infection status of donors was not known, potentially confounding age-related changes in expanded clonotypes.

The donors were roughly 38 Caucasian individuals from Russia, aged about 6 to 95 years, who were systemically healthy. Each donor gave ten milliliters of peripheral blood, drawn into EDTA-treated Vacutainer tubes. Ficoll-Paque density-gradient centrifugation was used to isolate PBMCs, with at least 6.5 million obtained per sample. Trizol reagent was used to extract total RNA from the PBMCs, yielding at least 5 micrograms per sample. For every donor, flow cytometry on a PBMC aliquot measured the percentage of naive CD45RAhigh/CD27high T cells. Cut back by 7 bases and 4 bases, the V and J ends lie 16 bases apart. Looking up the germline V gene yields CDR1 SNHLY and CDR2 FYNNEI. The CDR3 has 14 amino acids, counting the end cysteine and phenylalanine. The entry retains the CDR3 DNA only, 42 bases that are in frame from base 1. Library prep was done by 5' RACE. Sequencing instrument: Illumina HiSeq 2500. A second PCR of about 7 to 12 cycles was run with a J-beta primer mix and a sample-barcoded 5' primer. A template-switch 5' adaptor carrying 12 random nucleotides introduced a unique molecular identifier onto each TCR beta cDNA molecule. Each sample yielded at least 3 million CDR3-containing paired-end reads. All of the RNA was converted into first-strand cDNA using the Mint cDNA synthesis kit, with a TRBC-specific oligonucleotide serving as the primer. Following uracil-DNA glycosylase treatment, all cDNA underwent a first 18-cycle PCR with the universal primers M1SS and BC2_uni_R. The original methods were these. For normalization, 1 million high-quality reads, each with a distinct molecular identifier, were randomly selected from each sample. Reads with shared molecular identifiers were discarded instead of being binned into consensus sequences. CDR3 identification, clonotype clustering and error correction used MiTCR with a Q25 quality threshold and the strictest error-elimination algorithm. Lower-bound total TCR beta diversity was estimated with a nonparametric unseen species model using Euler transformation. The public reads were reanalyzed by TCRdb: fastp trimming at Q25, MiXCR alignment, in-frame beta chains only. For every CDR3 protein sequence, its rows merge into one entry that carries the most common genes and DNA. TCRdb, not the authors, supplied the V and J calls. The sample table lists about 780,000 distinct CDR3 sequences, roughly 26% of them with a count of one. 3% of the sample is held by the ten biggest clonotypes.

This sample was shared with a second study, whose subject was T cells of mothers and their children. The second study, in turn, reports: Nine systemically healthy Caucasian individuals served as donors, namely three mothers together with their six children. cDNA synthesis consumed the entire amount of extracted RNA, loaded at approximately 1.5 ug RNA in each 15 ul reaction. In the second PCR, the M1S primer added sample barcodes and 2-4 random nucleotides. Over 9.5 million TCR beta CDR3 reads were obtained for each mother, and approximately 3.2 million reads were obtained for each child. Thymic selection similarly shapes TCR recombination output in related and unrelated pairs, with minor effect from inherited differences. Normalized repertoire overlap was always found to be slightly, but never significantly, higher in related mother-child pairs than in unrelated mother-child pairs. Persistent microchimeric T cell clones were not detected, at a sensitivity of 95 to 100 clones per million clonotypes. To look for features that set related mother-child pairs apart from unrelated individuals, the researchers ran deep NGS to compare the TCR beta repertoires of mothers and children. The mean age was roughly 40 +/- 4 years for the mothers and around 10 +/- 4 years for the children. After adapter ligation was performed with NEBNext reagents, the libraries were sequenced on an Illumina HiSeq 2000 with 100+100 nt paired-end reads. To prevent cross-contamination, the mother and child libraries were prepared a month apart and were sequenced in separate runs. For each donor, between about 450,000 and 2,300,000 distinct TCR beta clonotypes were identified. Naive TCR beta clonotypes were estimated from low-frequency clonotypes matched to each donor's FACS-determined naive share, without sorting.

Source material: blood. The chain employs TRBV2 and TRBJ2-5, and the D gene may be TRBD1, 5 bases matching. This sequence originates from a boy younger than 18 in good health. The CDR3 amino acid sequence is: CASIGVRVRETQYF. The DNA reads TGTGCCAGCATCGGAGTCAGGGTTCGAGAGACCCAGTACTTC.